Following are 19 T cell receptor beta chains from one sample sequenced in a study of T cells in Graves' hyperthyroidism and ophthalmopathy. The CDR3 regions of TCR beta were amplified from RNA transcripts. HTBI primers drove first-round RT-PCR of the TCR CDR3. TCRdb processed the multiplex PCR reads anew with MiXCR; each CDR3 protein has one entry. The data hold some 510,000 distinct CDR3 sequences, with roughly 46% observed a single time. The specimen sequenced was peripheral blood or thyroid tissue (not recorded which). The receptors stem from a woman under 30 with Graves' hyperthyroidism.

This clonotype was detected many times. DNA for the CDR3: TGTGCCAGCTCTCAGGGTCTCTATGGCTACACCTTC. Translating gives CASSQGLYGYTF. The chain couples TRBV2 to TRBJ1-2, with TRBD1 as a possible D gene (5 bases). CDR1 is SNHLY, CDR2 FYNNEI, per germline. This CDR3 comprises 12 residues. V was pared by 8 bases and J by 4 bases, with 11 bases between.

This clonotype was picked up one time. The genes are TRBV20-1 and TRBJ2-3, with 9 bases identical to TRBD2. V trimming: 6 bases; J trimming: 2 bases; junction bases outside the gene matches: 6. Germline CDR1 DFQATT, CDR2 SNEGSKA (reference sequence). This CDR3 region has 14 residues. CDR3 in DNA: TGCAGTGCCAGACTAGCGGTAAACACAGATACGCAGTATTTT. It is translated as CSARLAVNTDTQYF.

This clonotype was detected ten times or more. V gene TRBV7-9 combines with J gene TRBJ1-1; D is ambiguous. The germline gives CDR1 SEHNR, CDR2 FQNEAQ (reference sequence). Trimming took off 1 base at V and 1 base at J, with 10 bases between the two ends. The CDR3 length is 15 residues. The CDR3 region has the DNA TGTGCCAGCAGCTTAGATGGCCGGGAGAACACTGAAGCTTTCTTT. Encoded protein: CASSLDGRENTEAFF.

V gene TRBV25-1 combines with J gene TRBJ1-6, with D possibly being TRBD1 (5 bases). Trimming shortened V by 8 bases and J by 5 bases, and 13 bases separated the two germline ends. The CDR3 extends over 14 amino acids. Germline V gene lookup returns CDR1 MGHDK and CDR2 SYGVNS. The CDR3 DNA is TGTGCCAGCCAAGAGGGGCAGGATAATTCACCCCTCCACTTT. Its protein product is CASQEGQDNSPLHF.

This clonotype was detected many times. The rearrangement joins TRBV20-1 to TRBJ1-2, with D hard to call. CDR3 length equals 12 residues. V lost 4 bases to trimming and J lost 3 bases, with 9 bases between them. Germline values: CDR1 DFQATT, CDR2 SNEGSKA (reference sequence). The chain's CDR3 is CSAMNSDYGYTF. CDR3 DNA sequence: TGCAGTGCTATGAACAGTGACTATGGCTACACCTTC.

This clonotype was detected ten times or more. J is TRBJ1-6 and V is TRBV12-3 or TRBV12-4; D uncertain. Trimming took off 7 bases at V and 9 bases at J, with 16 bases between the two ends. CDR3 length: 14 amino acids. CDR3 residues: CASTSLEGGSPLHF. As DNA, the CDR3 is TGTGCCAGCACCTCCCTGGAAGGAGGTTCACCCCTCCACTTT.

The J gene is TRBJ1-4, the V gene TRBV9, with D possibly being TRBD1 (5 bases). V lost 1 base and J lost 7, with 8 bases in between. CDR1 and CDR2 from the germline V gene are SGDLS and YYNGEE. The CDR3 is 13 amino acids. The CDR3 DNA is TGTGCCAGCAGCGTACGGGGCCCTGAAAAACTGTTTTTT. This translates into CASSVRGPEKLFF.

The chain joins TRBV7-9 to TRBJ2-2; no definite D call. V lost 5 bases and J 8 bases, leaving 18 bases between the germline ends. Germline V lookup: CDR1 SEHNR, CDR2 FQNEAQ (reference sequence). The CDR3 covers 15 residues. CDR3 protein: CASSQVQAQTGELFF. CDR3 coding DNA: TGTGCCAGCAGCCAAGTTCAAGCGCAGACAGGGGAGCTGTTTTTT.

This clonotype was picked up a small number of times. The J gene is TRBJ2-2, the V gene TRBV7-9, with D perhaps matching TRBD2 (5 bases). Germline CDR1 SEHNR, CDR2 FQNEAQ (reference sequence). V was pared by 3 bases and J by 3 bases, with 20 bases between. The CDR3 extends over 18 amino acids. CDR3 protein: CASSFLAIGRRDTGELFF. Written as DNA, the CDR3 is TGTGCCAGCAGCTTTCTAGCCATCGGCCGCCGCGACACCGGGGAGCTGTTTTTT.

This chain uses TRBV20-1 with TRBJ2-7; TRBD2 agrees at 12 bases. The germline gives CDR1 DFQATT, CDR2 SNEGSKA (reference sequence). CDR3 length equals 15 residues. The V segment lost 6 bases and the J segment 4 bases; nucleotides outside the gene matches: 10. The CDR3 reads CSAKRLAGVFYEQYF. CDR3 in DNA: TGCAGTGCGAAAAGACTAGCGGGAGTGTTTTACGAGCAGTACTTC.

This clonotype occurred many times. V gene TRBV29-1 combines with J gene TRBJ1-4, with D perhaps matching TRBD1 (5 bases). Deletions cut 6 bases from V and 4 bases from J, with 6 bases between. From germline, CDR1 is SQVTM and CDR2 ANQGSEA. This CDR3 spans 11 amino acids. The DNA for the CDR3 is TGCAGCGTAGACAGTAATGAAAAACTGTTTTTT. Its translation is CSVDSNEKLFF.

This clonotype showed up just a few times. V is TRBV4-1 and J is TRBJ1-2, with unresolved D. Germline CDR1 and CDR2: MGHRA and YSYEKL. This CDR3 is built from 13 residues. Deletions cut 0 bases from V and 6 bases from J, with 8 bases between. The CDR3 reads CASSQDRPNGYTF. In DNA form, the CDR3 reads TGCGCCAGCAGCCAAGATCGACCTAATGGCTACACCTTC.

This clonotype came up many times. V and J are TRBV7-8 and TRBJ1-2; D call uncertain. V lost 1 base to trimming and J lost 3 bases, with 6 bases between them. The germline gives CDR1 SGHVS, CDR2 FQNEAQ. CDR3 length equals 13 residues. CDR3 sequence: CASSLVGDYGYTF. DNA of the CDR3: TGTGCCAGCAGCTTAGTCGGAGACTATGGCTACACCTTC.

The chain couples TRBV19 to TRBJ1-2; a weak D match, TRBD1 (6 bases). V lost 2 bases, J lost 7 bases, and 11 bases lay in between. CDR1 is LNHDA, CDR2 SQIVND, per germline (reference sequence). CDR3 length: 13 residues. The CDR3 DNA reads as TGTGCCAGTAGTATACGGGGGGCGCGTGGCTACACCTTC. This translates into CASSIRGARGYTF.

This clonotype came up many times. The chain recombines TRBV29-1 with TRBJ2-7, with 7 bases that match TRBD2. The junction had 8 bases not matched to a gene; V was cut back by 3 bases and J by 3 bases. CDR3 size: 14 residues. Per germline, CDR1 SQVTM and CDR2 ANQGSEA. The CDR3 DNA follows: TGCAGCGTTGAGGTAGCGGGCCTACTCTACGAGCAGTACTTC. Its protein product is CSVEVAGLLYEQYF.

This clonotype has more than one count but fewer than ten. V usage is TRBV20-1 and J usage is TRBJ1-2, with 9 positions matching TRBD1. The CDR3 is made up of 14 amino acids. J gave up 4 bases and V 3 bases, and 6 bases lay outside the gene matches. In germline, CDR1 is DFQATT, CDR2 SNEGSKA (reference sequence). Here the CDR3 reads CSAREDRGSYGYTF. In DNA, the CDR3 is TGCAGTGCTAGGGAGGACAGGGGTAGCTATGGCTACACCTTC.

The J gene is TRBJ1-4, the V gene TRBV19, with a possible D match to TRBD1 (5 bases). Per germline, CDR1 LNHDA and CDR2 SQIVND (reference sequence). The CDR3 runs to 13 residues. V lost 7 bases and J 6 bases, leaving 12 bases between the germline ends. Here the CDR3 DNA reads TGTGCCAGTATGGGCAGGGAGGATGAAAAACTGTTTTTT. Its translation: CASMGREDEKLFF. Together with reference TRBV19 and TRBJ1-4, the CDR3 gives the full variable domain: DGGITQSPKYLFRKEGQNVTLSCEQNLNHDAMYWYRQDPGQGLRLIYYSQIVNDFQKGDIAEGYSVSREKKESFPLTVTSAQKNPTAFYLCASMGREDEKLFFGSGTQLSVL.

A word on this clonotype: One end of the junction is discordant with germline, which a read error may explain. The V and J genes are TRBV2 and TRBJ1-1, with a possible D match to TRBD1 (6 bases). The CDR3 sequence is 16 residues long. The germline gives CDR1 SNHLY, CDR2 FYNNEI. The CDR3 DNA reads as TGTGCCGGCAGTGGGGGATTCGGGGGCCCGAACACTGAAGCTTTCTTT. This codes for CAGSGGFGGPNTEAFF. Supplemented by reference TRBV2 and TRBJ1-1, the full variable domain reads EPEVTQTPSHQVTQMGQEVILRCVPISNHLYFYWYRQILGQKVEFLVSFYNNEISEKSEIFDDQFSVERPDGSNFTLKIRSTKLEDSAMYFCAGSGGFGGPNTEAFFGQGTRLTVV.

This clonotype was counted between two and nine times. The chain is built from TRBV7-8 and TRBJ2-7, with a weak D call TRBD2 (6 bases). Trimming pared 3 bases from V and 5 bases from J, leaving 14 bases between. The CDR3 is 14 residues long. The germline gives CDR1 SGHVS, CDR2 FQNEAQ. CDR3 DNA sequence: TGTGCCAGCAGCTTCCTTAGGGGACTGGACGAGCAGTACTTC. Protein product: CASSFLRGLDEQYF.